This T cell receptor beta chain was recorded in a study of shared clonotypes between healthy human individuals. Data came from immunoSEQ multiplex PCR; TCRdb stores just in-frame clones and leaves some out. The data show about 2.4 million clones, approximately 94% seen once. Study-wide findings and caveats: Blood was the only sampled material, and tissue repertoires likely differ.

Points on this clone: Antigen: not known.

Input material: naive CD4+ T cells from PBMCs. Subset described: CD45RA+ positively selected. The receptor was isolated from a man aged 18-30 years in good health. Some clones in this sample may be carry-over from other donors' samples.

The chain's CDR3 is CASRLGQGTYGYTF. The CDR3 DNA sequence: TGTGCCAGCAGACTGGGACAGGGAACGTATGGCTACACCTTC. The chain has TRBV4-2 and TRBJ1-2, with 9 nucleotides matching TRBD1. Unmatched junction bases numbered 7, after V lost 6 bases and J lost 5 bases. Looked up from germline, CDR1 is LGHNA and CDR2 is YNFKEQ. The CDR3 has 14 residues.